This is a list of T cell receptor beta chains from one sample in a study of HIV-infected patients and healthy controls. From the 5' RACE reads, TCRdb called clonotypes with MiXCR, one entry per CDR3 protein. The sample consists of around 8,800 distinct CDR3 sequences, less than 9.5% of them appearing once. Here the sequenced sample was blood, taken before antiretroviral therapy. Receptor source: an adult with HIV infection. CDR3s include the opening cysteine and the closing phenylalanine or tryptophan. D genes are given only for firm matches. Size tells how often a clone was seen (once, few, many) or the class of an expanded clone, and some rows leave it out.

J,size,V,length,D,DNA,CDR3
TRBJ2-2,NA,TRBV29-1,15,NA,TGCAGCGTTGGTGTGCCCCCTTACAACACCGGGGAGCTGTTTTTT,CSVGVPPYNTGELFF
TRBJ2-7,NA,TRBV3-1,13,NA,TGTGCCAGCAGCCAAGATCTGTCCTACGAGCAGTACTTC,CASSQDLSYEQYF
TRBJ1-3,few,TRBV11-2,16,TRBD1,TGTGCCAGCAGCTCCTACAGGGGCCTCTCTGGAAACACCATATATTTT,CASSSYRGLSGNTIYF
TRBJ2-7,many,TRBV6-2/TRBV6-3,19,NA,TGTGCCAGCAGTTACTGGCACGTCCGGCGTAGCGAGAGGCCCTACGAGCAGTACTTC,CASSYWHVRRSERPYEQYF
TRBJ2-1,few,TRBV3-2,14,NA,TGTGCCAGCAGCCACCGGGACAGCGTTTCTGAGCAGTTCTTC,CASSHRDSVSEQFF
TRBJ2-3,few,TRBV6-5,15,TRBD1,TGTGCCAGCAGTTACGATGGCAGGGGGCGCGATACGCAGTATTTT,CASSYDGRGRDTQYF
TRBJ2-4,medium-sized,TRBV7-9,12,NA,TGTGCCAGCAGCACAGACAGAAACATTCAGTACTTC,CASSTDRNIQYF
TRBJ2-1,few,TRBV5-8,13,NA,TGTGCCAGCAGCTTGGTGGGTGAGGGTGAGCAGTTCTTC,CASSLVGEGEQFF
TRBJ1-1,medium-sized,TRBV6-4,13,NA,TGTGCCAGCAGACCGACTCCGGGCACTGAAGCTTTCTTT,CASRPTPGTEAFF
TRBJ2-1,few,TRBV20-1,12,NA,TGCAGTGCTAGAGGGGGCCGTAATGAGCAGTTCTTC,CSARGGRNEQFF
TRBJ1-1,many,TRBV7-9,14,NA,TGTGCCAGCAGCTTTCTCGACAGGAAAGGTGAAGCTTTCTTT,CASSFLDRKGEAFF
TRBJ2-7,many,TRBV7-7,14,NA,TGTGCTAGCAGCTTAGCCGGGAGCCCCTACGAGCAGTACTTC,CASSLAGSPYEQYF
TRBJ2-7,few,TRBV14,17,NA,TGTGCCAGCAGCCAAGAAAGGGCCGGGGGCCCACCCTACGAGCAGTACTTC,CASSQERAGGPPYEQYF
TRBJ2-1,many,TRBV7-2,14,TRBD2,TGTGCCAGCAGCTATGGGACTAGCGTCAATGAGCAGTTCTTC,CASSYGTSVNEQFF
TRBJ2-4,many,TRBV2,17,NA,TGTGCCAGCAGTGATATAGGGAAGGGGACAGCCAAAAACATTCAGTACTTC,CASSDIGKGTAKNIQYF
TRBJ1-2,many,TRBV5-1,13,NA,TGCGCCAGCAGCTTGGACAGAGACTATGGCTACACCTTC,CASSLDRDYGYTF
TRBJ1-2,many,TRBV10-3,12,NA,TGTGCCGCGTGGAGCCCTAGAGATGGCTACACCTTC,CAAWSPRDGYTF
TRBJ2-7,many,TRBV20-1,13,TRBD1,TGCAGTGCTACCCGCGGACAGGCCTACGAGCAGTACTTC,CSATRGQAYEQYF